Listed below are T cell receptor beta chains from one sample, sequenced in a study of T cells in Graves' hyperthyroidism and ophthalmopathy. TCRdb passed the multiplex PCR reads through MiXCR, listing each CDR3 protein once. The data hold about 150,000 distinct CDR3 sequences, with 22% observed a single time. Sequences were obtained from blood. All receptors derive from a woman aged 45-59 years with Graves' hyperthyroidism that later progressed to Graves' ophthalmopathy. The CDR3 runs from the conserved cysteine through the conserved F or W. Each record gives: J gene, V gene, clone size, D gene, CDR3 protein, CDR3 DNA. A D gene is named only where the DNA matches it firmly. Expanded clones get a size class; other rows say once, few or many, or leave the size out.

J: TRBJ2-5
V: TRBV2
size: many
D: NA
CDR3: CASSFQGQPRETQYF
DNA: TGTGCCAGCAGTTTTCAGGGCCAACCGAGGGAGACCCAGTACTTC

J: TRBJ2-4
V: TRBV14
size: many
D: TRBD2
CDR3: CASSQESPSGRALIAKNIQYF
DNA: TGTGCCAGCAGCCAAGAATCCCCTAGCGGGAGGGCCCTAATTGCCAAAAACATTCAGTACTTC

J: TRBJ1-5
V: TRBV20-1
size: NA
D: TRBD1
CDR3: CSARVRGPNQPQHF
DNA: TGCAGTGCTAGGGTTAGGGGGCCCAATCAGCCCCAGCATTTT

J: TRBJ1-5
V: TRBV20-1
size: many
D: NA
CDR3: CSAEEGKQPQHF
DNA: TGCAGTGCTGAGGAGGGGAAACAGCCCCAGCATTTT

J: TRBJ1-5
V: TRBV7-2
size: NA
D: NA
CDR3: CASSPRSGYNQPQHF
DNA: TGTGCCAGCAGCCCAAGAAGCGGGTACAATCAGCCCCAGCATTTT

J: TRBJ1-2
V: TRBV27
size: once
D: NA
CDR3: CASSLQENYGYTF
DNA: TGTGCCAGCAGTTTACAAGAAAACTATGGCTACACCTTC

J: TRBJ2-3
V: TRBV27
size: many
D: TRBD2
CDR3: CASSLFCRVTSEEDTQYF
DNA: TGTGCCAGCAGTTTATTTTGTCGAGTGACTAGCGAGGAAGATACGCAGTATTTT

J: TRBJ2-1
V: TRBV7-9
size: few
D: NA
CDR3: CASSLAGNNEQFF
DNA: TGTGCCAGCAGCTTAGCGGGGAACAATGAGCAGTTCTTC

J: TRBJ1-1
V: TRBV5-1
size: NA
D: TRBD1
CDR3: CASSLNGQGVEAFF
DNA: TGCGCCAGCAGCTTGAATGGGCAGGGGGTTGAAGCTTTCTTT

J: TRBJ2-7
V: TRBV20-1
size: NA
D: TRBD2
CDR3: CSARDPSGTHEQYF
DNA: TGCAGTGCTAGAGATCCCAGCGGGACCCACGAGCAGTACTTC

J: TRBJ2-1
V: TRBV14
size: NA
D: TRBD2
CDR3: CASSQTSGSFYEQFF
DNA: TGTGCCAGCAGCCAGACTAGCGGGAGTTTCTATGAGCAGTTCTTC

J: TRBJ2-1
V: TRBV20-1
size: many
D: TRBD1
CDR3: CSAPSPGQGSNEQFF
DNA: TGCAGTGCTCCATCCCCCGGACAGGGGTCCAATGAGCAGTTCTTC

J: TRBJ2-7
V: TRBV3-1
size: NA
D: NA
CDR3: CASSPDLTPGREQYF
DNA: TGTGCCAGCAGCCCCGACCTAACCCCAGGGAGAGAGCAGTACTTC

J: TRBJ1-3
V: TRBV18
size: few
D: TRBD1
CDR3: CASSPLGQKNSGNTIYF
DNA: TGTGCCAGCTCACCACTGGGACAGAAGAACTCTGGAAACACCATATATTTT

J: TRBJ2-7
V: TRBV28
size: many
D: NA
CDR3: CASSVGSYREQYF
DNA: TGTGCCAGCAGTGTGGGCAGTTACCGCGAGCAGTACTTC

J: TRBJ2-7
V: TRBV6-1
size: many
D: NA
CDR3: CASTHPGSYEQYF
DNA: TGTGCCAGCACGCACCCAGGGTCCTACGAGCAGTACTTC

J: TRBJ2-4
V: TRBV12-3/TRBV12-4
size: many
D: TRBD2
CDR3: CASSLGGSRDIQYF
DNA: TGTGCCAGCAGTTTGGGGGGGTCGAGGGACATTCAGTACTTC

J: TRBJ2-7
V: TRBV28
size: many
D: TRBD2
CDR3: CASSSGTSVLEQYF
DNA: TGTGCCAGCAGTTCCGGGACTAGCGTCCTCGAGCAGTACTTC

J: TRBJ1-1
V: TRBV27
size: once
D: NA
CDR3: CASSLISGAGAEAFF
DNA: TGTGCCAGCAGTTTAATCTCAGGGGCGGGAGCTGAAGCTTTCTTT

J: TRBJ2-7
V: TRBV28
size: NA
D: TRBD1
CDR3: CATLLGGGQQYF
DNA: TGTGCCACTTTACTAGGGGGCGGGCAGCAGTACTTC

J: TRBJ1-3
V: TRBV30
size: many
D: NA
CDR3: CAWSRKPGNTIYF
DNA: TGTGCCTGGAGCAGGAAGCCTGGAAACACCATATATTTT

J: TRBJ1-4
V: TRBV5-1
size: few
D: TRBD1
CDR3: CASSPGQGVNEKLFF
DNA: TGCGCCAGCAGCCCGGGACAGGGGGTGAATGAAAAACTGTTTTTT

J: TRBJ1-1
V: TRBV12-3/TRBV12-4
size: NA
D: TRBD1
CDR3: CASSLDRGGMNTEAFF
DNA: TGTGCCAGCAGCCTCGACAGGGGCGGCATGAACACTGAAGCTTTCTTT

J: TRBJ2-7
V: TRBV5-1
size: many
D: TRBD2
CDR3: CASGTSVSGEQYF
DNA: TGCGCCAGCGGGACTAGCGTAAGTGGCGAGCAGTACTTC

J: TRBJ2-7
V: TRBV20-1
size: NA
D: NA
CDR3: CSAQLRSSYEQYF
DNA: TGCAGTGCCCAGCTCCGAAGCTCCTACGAGCAGTACTTC

J: TRBJ2-3
V: TRBV28
size: few
D: TRBD2
CDR3: CASSPVWGGDTQYF
DNA: TGTGCCAGCAGCCCAGTTTGGGGGGGAGATACGCAGTATTTT